Presented here are 19 T cell receptor beta chains from one specimen sequenced in a study of OX40 agonist ivuxolimab in advanced cancers. Measured with immunoSEQ multiplex PCR; TCRdb has only the in-frame clones, and not every one. Of 95,000 to 100,000 clones in the sample, 90% were seen once. The sequenced sample was CD4+ or CD8+ T cells sorted from blood, obtained in a trial of the OX40 agonist ivuxolimab. Receptors were obtained from an adult with an advanced solid tumor such as melanoma, head and neck, liver or kidney cancer.

This sequence joins TRBV27 and TRBJ1-1; no definite D call. The V and J ends lost 2 bases and 7 bases respectively, with 11 bases between them. Germline V gene data show CDR1 as MNHEY and CDR2 as SMNVEV (reference sequence). CDR3 length equals 13 residues. Here the CDR3 DNA reads TGTGCCAGCAGTTTAACTTCCTCCAGTGAAGCTTTCTTT. Amino acid sequence: CASSLTSSSEAFF.

The rearrangement uses TRBV9 and TRBJ2-2, with D uncertain. Per germline, CDR1 SGDLS and CDR2 YYNGEE. CDR3 size: 15 residues. V was cut by 0 bases and J by 5 bases, with 11 bases left in between. CDR3 sequence: CASSVGVERTGELFF. CDR3 nucleotides: TGTGCCAGCAGCGTAGGGGTCGAGAGAACCGGGGAGCTGTTTTTT.

J is TRBJ2-6 and V is TRBV14, with 9 bases lining up with TRBD1. V gave up 4 bases and J gave up 0 bases; unmatched junction bases: 7. CDR1 is SGHDN, CDR2 FVKESK, per germline. The CDR3 has 18 residues. Here the CDR3 DNA reads TGTGCCAGCAGCCTGGGGACAGGGTGGAGCTCTGGGGCCAACGTCCTGACTTTC. It codes for CASSLGTGWSSGANVLTF.

The gene calls are TRBV25-1 and TRBJ1-1; D is perhaps TRBD1 (5 bases). This CDR3 contains 14 residues. V was clipped by 4 bases and J by 0 bases, with 9 bases between them. Germline assignment: CDR1 MGHDK and CDR2 SYGVNS. The CDR3 coding sequence is TGTGCCAGCAGTGGATTGGACATGAACACTGAAGCTTTCTTT. This sequence encodes CASSGLDMNTEAFF.

This clone has a single count. This chain links TRBV7-6 with TRBJ2-1; D might be TRBD2 (5 bases). Germline values: CDR1 SGHVS, CDR2 FNYEAQ. V was pared by 3 bases and J by 10 bases, with 16 bases between. The CDR3 is made up of 14 amino acids. The CDR3 sequence is CASSLDSGAGEQFF. The CDR3 nucleotides are TGTGCCAGCAGCTTGGACTCGGGTGCCGGGGAGCAGTTCTTC.

This chain connects TRBV14 to TRBJ2-7; either TRBD1 or TRBD2 may fit D (5 bases each). CDR3 length equals 14 residues. Germline V gene sequence: CDR1 SGHDN, CDR2 FVKESK. The V end lost 4 bases, the J end lost 5 bases, and 15 bases lay between the germline ends. In nucleotides, the CDR3 is TGTGCCAGCAGCCCGAGGGGCAGGGTACACGAGCAGTACTTC. This encodes CASSPRGRVHEQYF.

The rearrangement uses TRBV5-6 and TRBJ2-1; weak D call: TRBD2 (6 bases). This CDR3 has 16 residues. In germline, CDR1 is SGHDT, CDR2 YYEEEE. The germline V and J ends were trimmed by 2 bases and 6 bases, with 18 bases remaining between them. In DNA, the CDR3 is TGTGCCAGCAGCTTTCCCCCACGGGGGTTCGGCAATGAGCAGTTCTTC. Encoded protein: CASSFPPRGFGNEQFF.

The chain combines TRBV9 with TRBJ1-1, with TRBD1 matching over 7 bases. V shed 6 bases, J shed 1 base, and the junction held 6 bases outside the gene matches. CDR3 length equals 14 residues. Germline V CDR1 and CDR2: SGDLS, YYNGEE. The CDR3 is CASNRDSTNTEAFF. The CDR3 DNA reads as TGTGCCAGCAACCGGGACAGCACGAACACTGAAGCTTTCTTT.

The chain is built from TRBV28 and TRBJ2-7; D is unclear. Trimming removed 2 bases at V and 1 base at J, with 12 bases between. Germline V gives CDR1 MDHEN, CDR2 SYDVKM. The CDR3 loop spans 15 amino acids. This CDR3 reads CASSLNYRLSYEQYF. In DNA, the CDR3 is TGTGCCAGCAGTTTAAACTATCGATTATCCTACGAGCAGTACTTC.

The chain's CDR3 is CARWGHEQFF. The CDR3 DNA sequence: TGTGCCAGATGGGGACATGAGCAGTTCTTC. The chain carries TRBV5-3 and TRBJ2-1; TRBD1 or TRBD2 may be the D gene (5 bases each). TRBV5-3 is treated as an ORF (open reading frame) with a function not yet certain. V was cut by 7 bases and J by 8 bases, with 7 bases left in between. The length of the CDR3 is 10 residues.

About this clone itself: Sequence at one end of the junction differs from germline and may be a read error. Written as DNA, the CDR3 is TGTGCTAGCAGACGGCTAGCCTCCCAAGAGACCCAGTACTTC. This encodes CASRRLASQETQYF. This chain connects TRBV7-7 to TRBJ2-5; perhaps TRBD2 as D (5 bases). There are 14 residues in the CDR3. In germline, CDR1 is SSHAT, CDR2 FNYEAQ (reference sequence).

The chain is built from TRBV11-2 and TRBJ2-1; D is unresolved. The V gene lost 0 bases and the J gene lost 7 bases, with 7 bases spanning the gap. The CDR3 is made up of 13 amino acids. Germline CDR1 is SGHAT and CDR2 is FQNNGV. Written as DNA, the CDR3 is TGTGCCAGCAGCTTAGATCTGCCGAATGAGCAGTTCTTC. Its translation: CASSLDLPNEQFF. Full variable domain (remainder filled in from reference TRBV11-2 and TRBJ2-1): EAGVAQSPRYKIIEKRQSVAFWCNPISGHATLYWYQQILGQGPKLLIQFQNNGVVDDSQLPKDRFSAERLKGVDSTLKIQPAKLEDSAVYLCASSLDLPNEQFFGPGTRLTVL.

The rearrangement joins TRBV5-4 to TRBJ1-4; D is undetermined. Germline V gene lookup returns CDR1 SGHNT and CDR2 YYREEE (reference sequence). The V gene lost 4 bases and the J gene lost 8 bases, with 15 bases spanning the gap. This CDR3 has 14 amino acids. This CDR3 is CASSQPQVGEKLFF. In DNA form, the CDR3 reads TGTGCCAGCAGCCAACCCCAGGTTGGAGAAAAACTGTTTTTT.

The chain has TRBV19 and TRBJ1-5; 7 bases align to TRBD1. From germline, CDR1 is LNHDA and CDR2 SQIVND (reference sequence). V shed 4 bases and J 0 bases; nucleotides not matched to a gene: 9. The CDR3 runs 17 residues. This chain's CDR3 is CASSTERGQHSNQPQHF. The DNA for the CDR3 is TGTGCCAGTAGTACCGAAAGGGGACAGCATAGCAATCAGCCCCAGCATTTT.

This clone was counted only a few times. The chain uses TRBV6-5 and TRBJ1-5; D is possibly TRBD1 (6 bases). The ends were cut back, 5 bases at V and 3 bases at J, with 14 bases in the middle. Germline-derived CDR1 and CDR2 are MNHEY and SVGAGI. CDR3 length: 15 residues. CDR3 DNA sequence: TGTGCCAGCAGTAAGAATACAGGGACCAATCAGCCCCAGCATTTT. It codes for CASSKNTGTNQPQHF.

The rearrangement joins TRBV7-2 to TRBJ2-6; D uncertain. This CDR3 is built from 16 residues. CDR1 is SGHTA and CDR2 is FQGNSA in the germline V gene. Trimming removed 5 bases at V and 2 bases at J, with 13 bases between. This CDR3 is CASSRDAAPGANVLTF. CDR3 sequence (DNA): TGTGCCAGCAGCCGCGATGCCGCCCCTGGGGCCAACGTCCTGACTTTC.

This chain links TRBV11-2 with TRBJ1-2; D gene uncertain. V was clipped by 4 bases and J by 2 bases, with 14 bases between them. The CDR3 covers 15 residues. Germline-derived CDR1 and CDR2 are SGHAT and FQNNGV. CDR3 DNA: TGTGCCAGCAGCTCCTTGCTCCGGGTCAACTATGGCTACACCTTC. Protein sequence: CASSSLLRVNYGYTF.

The chain combines TRBV28 with TRBJ1-5, with D possibly matching TRBD1 (5 bases). This CDR3 comprises 14 residues. Trimming shortened V by 8 bases and J by 6 bases, and 17 bases separated the two germline ends. Germline V gene lookup returns CDR1 MDHEN and CDR2 SYDVKM. This chain's CDR3 is CASLTTGAIQPQHF. The CDR3 coding sequence is TGTGCCAGCCTTACGACCGGGGCGATTCAGCCCCAGCATTTT.

The rearrangement links TRBV7-2 to TRBJ2-7, with TRBD1 identical over 8 bases. In germline, CDR1 is SGHTA, CDR2 FQGNSA. The CDR3 consists of 15 residues. Trimming cost V 6 bases and J 4 bases; bases outside gene matches: 11. As DNA, the CDR3 is TGTGCCAGCAGAACTCCTCAGGGGGCCGTTTACGAGCAGTACTTC. The encoded protein is CASRTPQGAVYEQYF.